The 5 T cell receptor beta chains reported below all come from one sample, sequenced in a study of cytomegalovirus exposure and HLA in healthy donors. The PCR had 60 Vbeta and 13 Jbeta primers. Produced via immunoSEQ multiplex PCR; TCRdb's table is partial and in-frame only. The sample shows about 120,000 clones, 8.5% to 9% of them seen only once. Input material: PBMCs. Source of these receptors: a woman in her 40s in good health and CMV-seropositive.

This clone has just a few counts. The chain recombines TRBV25-1 with TRBJ2-1; 9 bases align to TRBD1. Trimming removed 3 bases from V and 5 bases from J; junction bases left unmatched: 5. Germline CDR1 is MGHDK and CDR2 is SYGVNS. This CDR3 spans 15 amino acids. The DNA for the CDR3 is TGTGCCAGCAGTGACGGGGGGACAGGGAACAATGAGCAGTTCTTC. Encoded protein: CASSDGGTGNNEQFF. Full variable domain (outside the CDR3, taken from reference TRBV25-1 and TRBJ2-1): EADIYQTPRYLVIGTGKKITLECSQTMGHDKMYWYQQDPGMELHLIHYSYGVNSTEKGDLSSESTVSRIRTEHFPLTLESARPSHTSQYLCASSDGGTGNNEQFFGPGTRLTVL.

This clone was detected a few times. DNA for the CDR3: TGCGCCAGCAGCTTGGTCTATGCCGAGCAGTACTTC. The encoded protein is CASSLVYAEQYF. V usage is TRBV5-1 and J usage is TRBJ2-5; D is ambiguous. The DNA end lines up better with TRBJ2-7; the J call may be wrong. CDR1 is SGHRS and CDR2 is YFSETQ in the germline V gene. The CDR3 is 12 residues long.

The V and J genes are TRBV10-3 and TRBJ1-1; 8 nucleotides match TRBD1. Germline-derived CDR1 and CDR2 are ENHRY and SYGVKD. V gave up 2 bases and J gave up 1 base; unmatched junction bases: 0. This CDR3 comprises 14 residues. This chain's CDR3 is CAISEDRGNTEAFF. The CDR3 DNA reads as TGTGCCATCAGTGAGGACAGGGGGAACACTGAAGCTTTCTTT.

This clone was recorded a few times. The genes are TRBV6-1 and TRBJ2-3, with a weak D call TRBD2 (7 bases). Germline loops: CDR1 MNHNS, CDR2 SASEGT. Trimming took off 4 bases at V and 5 bases at J, with 22 bases between the two ends. CDR3 size: 17 residues. The CDR3: CASSALYSRGAGDTQYF. In DNA, the CDR3 is TGTGCCAGCAGTGCCCTCTACTCCCGGGGGGCCGGAGATACGCAGTATTTT.

This clone was counted between two and nine times. V is TRBV10-3 and J is TRBJ1-2; D unresolved. The CDR3 extends over 14 amino acids. Trimming shortened V by 2 bases and J by 6 bases, and 13 bases separated the two germline ends. Germline CDR1 is ENHRY and CDR2 is SYGVKD. The CDR3 sequence is CAISEEERIHGYTF. CDR3 sequence (DNA): TGTGCCATCAGTGAGGAGGAGAGGATTCATGGCTACACCTTC.